The 24 T cell receptor beta chains given below trace back to one sample, sequenced in a study of blood T cell repertoires in COVID-19. Sequencing used immunoSEQ multiplex PCR; TCRdb keeps in-frame clones, though not all of them. There are 55,000 to 85,000 clones in the sample; approximately 86% occur only once, and around 12% lies in the top ten. Sequenced: peripheral blood. Source of these receptors: a human donor in a cohort sampled during active COVID-19.

The CDR3 DNA reads as TGTGCCATCAGCAGACTAGACAAAACCTACGAGCAGTACTTC. It specifies CAISRLDKTYEQYF. J is TRBJ2-7 and V is TRBV10-3, with a tentative D call TRBD2 (6 bases). The CDR3 has 14 amino acids. Looked up from germline, CDR1 is ENHRY and CDR2 is SYGVKD. V was trimmed by 6 bases and J by 2 bases, leaving 14 bases between them.

The CDR3 loop reads CASSLSFAGGDSPLHF. CDR3 sequence (DNA): TGCGCCAGCAGCTTGTCGTTCGCAGGGGGCGATTCACCCCTCCACTTT. This rearrangement joins TRBV5-1 to TRBJ1-6; 8 nucleotides align to TRBD1. Germline assignment: CDR1 SGHRS and CDR2 YFSETQ. The ends lost 1 base at V and 8 bases at J; junction bases unmatched: 8. This CDR3 is 16 amino acids long.

This clone has a handful of counts. The V call is TRBV10-1, the J call TRBJ2-7; 11 bases map to TRBD1. This CDR3 is built from 15 residues. The V gene's germline CDR1 is WNHNN and CDR2 SYGVQD (reference sequence). The V segment lost 8 bases and the J segment 0 bases; nucleotides outside the gene matches: 6. Here the CDR3 DNA reads TGCGCCAGCGGGACAGGGGGGCTTAGCTCCTACGAGCAGTACTTC. It is translated as CASGTGGLSSYEQYF.

This chain links TRBV5-1 with TRBJ1-2; tentatively, D is TRBD1 (6 bases). The V end was cut by 0 bases, the J end by 2 bases, with 11 bases between. Germline V lookup: CDR1 SGHRS, CDR2 YFSETQ. The CDR3 is 15 amino acids. Written as DNA, the CDR3 is TGCGCCAGCAGCTTGGGCGGGGGCCCAAACTATGGCTACACCTTC. It is translated as CASSLGGGPNYGYTF.

The chain employs TRBV6-5 and TRBJ2-1; D possibly corresponds to TRBD1 (6 bases). The CDR3 totals 15 residues. CDR1 is MNHEY and CDR2 is SVGAGI in the germline V gene. V gave up 0 bases and J gave up 5 bases, with 11 bases separating them. CDR3 residues: CASSYSGARNNEQFF. CDR3 bases: TGTGCCAGCAGTTACTCGGGGGCGCGAAACAATGAGCAGTTCTTC.

The chain combines TRBV5-1 with TRBJ2-1; D may be TRBD1 (5 bases). Germline V gene sequence: CDR1 SGHRS, CDR2 YFSETQ. The CDR3 is made up of 16 amino acids. V lost 0 bases and J lost 3, with 13 bases in between. The CDR3 spells CASSLAAGSVYNEQFF. CDR3 nucleotide sequence: TGCGCCAGCAGCTTGGCCGCAGGGTCTGTCTACAATGAGCAGTTCTTC.

This sequence joins TRBV5-1 and TRBJ1-2; 7 bases agree with TRBD1. Germline V CDR1 and CDR2: SGHRS, YFSETQ. CDR3 size: 13 residues. V trimming: 4 bases; J trimming: 5 bases; junction bases outside the gene matches: 5. The CDR3 DNA is TGCGCCAGCAGCGTGCAACAGGGGTATGGCTACACCTTC. Residues: CASSVQQGYGYTF.

The chain employs TRBV18 and TRBJ1-5; 7 bases map to TRBD1. Looked up from germline, CDR1 is KGHSH and CDR2 is LQKENI. The V segment lost 6 bases and the J segment 7 bases; nucleotides outside the gene matches: 12. CDR3 length equals 15 residues. CDR3 sequence reads: CASSLGTDSLQPQHF. For the CDR3, the DNA is TGTGCCAGCTCGCTTGGGACAGACTCTCTACAGCCCCAGCATTTT. Drawing the rest from reference TRBV18 and TRBJ1-5, the complete variable domain is NAGVMQNPRHLVRRRGQEARLRCSPMKGHSHVYWYRQLPEEGLKFMVYLQKENIIDESGMPKERFSAEFPKEGPSILRIQQVVRGDSAAYFCASSLGTDSLQPQHFGDGTRLSIL.

The V call is TRBV6-6, the J call TRBJ2-6, with a possible D match to TRBD2 (5 bases). Between the trimmed V and J ends, which lost 5 bases and 1 base, there was a span of 9 bases. The CDR3 totals 15 residues. Germline V gives CDR1 MNHNY, CDR2 SVGAGI (reference sequence). The CDR3 DNA reads TGTGCCAGCAGTAGCCGCGGGTCTGGGGCCAACGTCCTGACTTTC. Translated: CASSSRGSGANVLTF.

The J gene is TRBJ2-7, the V gene TRBV7-9; D perhaps matches TRBD2 (5 bases). The germline CDR1 and CDR2 sequences are SEHNR and FQNEAQ (reference sequence). This CDR3 has 14 residues. With 2 bases removed from V and 5 bases from J, the gap between germline ends came to 13 bases. The DNA of the CDR3 is TGTGCCAGCAGCTTAAAACTAGAAACCCACGAGCAGTACTTC. Amino acids: CASSLKLETHEQYF.

V gene TRBV4-2 combines with J gene TRBJ2-1; D uncertain. The V end lost 0 bases, the J end lost 2 bases, and 14 bases lay between the germline ends. The CDR3 runs 17 residues. Germline loops: CDR1 LGHNA, CDR2 YNFKEQ. The DNA of the CDR3 is TGTGCCAGCAGCCAAGATGGCCAAGCGCCTCCCTACAATGAGCAGTTCTTC. Translating it yields CASSQDGQAPPYNEQFF.

This chain connects TRBV3-1 (or the pseudogene TRBV3-2) to TRBJ1-6; no reliable D call. Per the germline V gene, CDR1 is LGHDT and CDR2 is YNNKEL (reference sequence). Trimming shortened V by 3 bases and J by 8 bases, and 11 bases separated the two germline ends. This CDR3 has 14 residues. The CDR3 bases are TGTGCCAGCAGCCATTCCGCCGCAGATTCACCCCTCCACTTT. It is translated as CASSHSAADSPLHF.

This clone was observed once. The chain carries TRBV3-1 (or the pseudogene TRBV3-2) and TRBJ1-4; 7 nucleotides agree with TRBD1. J gave up 6 bases and V 0 bases, and 7 bases lay outside the gene matches. The CDR3 is 16 residues long. CDR1 is LGHDT, CDR2 YNNKEL, per germline (reference sequence). The DNA of the CDR3 is TGTGCCAGCAGCCAAGACCCTGACAGGGATGATGAAAAACTGTTTTTT. Encoded protein: CASSQDPDRDDEKLFF.

This clone was observed a single time. The chain couples TRBV30 to TRBJ2-7, with 9 bases fitting TRBD1. Germline CDR1 and CDR2: GTSNPN and SVGIG (reference sequence). The V gene end was trimmed by 3 bases and the J gene end by 5 bases; junction bases not matched to a gene: 5. The CDR3 sequence is 13 residues long. CDR3 region: CAWSPGQGNEQYF. Here the CDR3 DNA reads TGTGCCTGGAGCCCCGGACAGGGGAACGAGCAGTACTTC. Full variable domain (rest looked up from reference TRBV30 and TRBJ2-7): SQTIHQWPATLVQPVGSPLSLECTVEGTSNPNLYWYRQAAGRGLQLLFYSVGIGQISSEVPQNLSASRPQDRQFILSSKKLLLSDSGFYLCAWSPGQGNEQYFGPGTRLTVT.

This clone appeared once. This rearrangement joins TRBV19 to TRBJ1-2; 8 bases map to TRBD1. The ends lost 3 bases at V and 4 bases at J; junction bases unmatched: 7. This CDR3 is 15 amino acids long. The germline CDR1 and CDR2 sequences are LNHDA and SQIVND (reference sequence). The CDR3 sequence: CASSIMPGQGYGYTF. In DNA, the CDR3 is TGTGCCAGTAGTATTATGCCAGGACAGGGCTATGGCTACACCTTC. Filled out from reference TRBV19 and TRBJ1-2, the complete variable domain reads DGGITQSPKYLFRKEGQNVTLSCEQNLNHDAMYWYRQDPGQGLRLIYYSQIVNDFQKGDIAEGYSVSREKKESFPLTVTSAQKNPTAFYLCASSIMPGQGYGYTFGSGTRLTVV.

Of note for this clone: One end of the junction fails to match germline, which may point to a read error. The chain employs TRBV11-3 and TRBJ2-2; the D gene is possibly TRBD2 (6 bases). Germline CDR1 reads SGHNT; CDR2 reads YENEEA. The CDR3 consists of 16 residues. Written as DNA, the CDR3 is TGTGCCTCCAGGAGGAGGGAGGCGAGGGGAAACCGGGGAGCTGTTTTT. The encoded protein is CASRRREARGNRGAVF.

The chain links TRBV7-9 to TRBJ2-7; 11 positions agree with TRBD1. Germline CDR1 SEHNR, CDR2 FQNEAQ (reference sequence). The J segment lost 6 bases and the V segment lost 2 bases, leaving 9 bases of the junction unmatched. The CDR3 consists of 16 residues. The CDR3 DNA follows: TGTGCCAGCAGCTTATATTTTGGGGACAGGGGGACCGAGCAGTACTTC. Amino acid sequence: CASSLYFGDRGTEQYF.

The chain uses TRBV19 and TRBJ1-4; 7 bases are a match to TRBD1. This CDR3 has 17 amino acids. Trimming removed 6 bases from V and 0 bases from J; junction bases left unmatched: 10. Germline V gene data show CDR1 as LNHDA and CDR2 as SQIVND (reference sequence). CDR3 residues: CASSIRTGGATNEKLFF. The CDR3 DNA sequence: TGTGCCAGTAGCATAAGGACAGGCGGTGCAACTAATGAAAAACTGTTTTTT.

The chain recombines TRBV6-5 with TRBJ2-5, with 9 positions matching TRBD1. The junction had 5 bases not matched to a gene; V was cut back by 2 bases and J by 7 bases. Germline CDR1 and CDR2: MNHEY and SVGAGI. The CDR3 is 14 amino acids. The DNA for the CDR3 is TGTGCCAGCAGTTACGGGACAGGGCGTGGGACCCAGTACTTC. Protein sequence: CASSYGTGRGTQYF.

The chain uses TRBV10-3 and TRBJ2-3; TRBD2 matches 8 bases. J gave up 5 bases and V 2 bases, and 9 bases lay outside the gene matches. The CDR3 contains 16 residues. Germline lookup yields CDR1 ENHRY and CDR2 SYGVKD. The CDR3 protein is CAISESYSGDLDTQYF. CDR3 bases: TGTGCCATCAGTGAGAGCTATAGCGGGGATTTAGATACGCAGTATTTT.

J is TRBJ1-4 and V is TRBV18; a possible D gene is TRBD1 (6 bases). The germline V and J ends were trimmed by 3 bases and 7 bases, with 15 bases remaining between them. The length of the CDR3 is 15 residues. Germline V gene lookup returns CDR1 KGHSH and CDR2 LQKENI. The CDR3 loop is CASSPLQGESEKLFF. The CDR3 DNA reads TGTGCCAGCTCACCGCTACAGGGAGAAAGTGAAAAACTGTTTTTT. Filled out from reference TRBV18 and TRBJ1-4, the complete variable domain reads NAGVMQNPRHLVRRRGQEARLRCSPMKGHSHVYWYRQLPEEGLKFMVYLQKENIIDESGMPKERFSAEFPKEGPSILRIQQVVRGDSAAYFCASSPLQGESEKLFFGSGTQLSVL.

This chain uses TRBV7-2 with TRBJ1-2; the match to TRBD1 covers 11 bases. The germline gives CDR1 SGHTA, CDR2 FQGNSA. Trimming at V came to 5 bases and at J to 10 bases, leaving 9 bases not matched to a gene. This CDR3 has 14 residues. The CDR3 spells CASSPDRGRLDYTF. The CDR3 region has the DNA TGTGCCAGCAGCCCGGACAGGGGGCGGTTAGACTACACCTTC. The full variable domain, with the rest looked up from reference TRBV7-2 and TRBJ1-2, is GAGVSQSPSNKVTEKGKDVELRCDPISGHTALYWYRQSLGQGLEFLIYFQGNSAPDKSGLPSDRFSAERTGGSVSTLTIQRTQQEDSAVYLCASSPDRGRLDYTFGSGTRLTVV.

The genes are TRBV28 and TRBJ1-5; D ambiguous. The CDR3 has 15 amino acids. Trimming left V 4 bases short and J 3 bases short, with 13 bases between. Per the germline V gene, CDR1 is MDHEN and CDR2 is SYDVKM. DNA of the CDR3: TGTGCCAGCAGTTCCCCTGGACTGAACAATCAGCCCCAGCATTTT. Its protein is CASSSPGLNNQPQHF.

The V gene is TRBV12-3 or TRBV12-4, the J gene TRBJ1-1; D gene uncertain. V dropped 5 bases and J dropped 14 bases, with 15 bases sitting between them. This CDR3 has 11 amino acids. The CDR3 region is CASSIIRTVFF. The CDR3 coding sequence is TGTGCCAGCAGTATAATCCGAACTGTCTTCTTT.